The T cell receptor (beta chain) described here comes from a study of beta chain features in type 1 diabetes. General study findings and limits: A moderate, significant TCRB CDR3 shortening appeared in type 1 diabetes across four CD4+ subsets. Fewer insertions but more deletions were seen at VDJ junctions in type 1 diabetes patients.

As for this clone: Its antigen is not identified.

TCRB transcripts that were expressed got sequenced, as all of the isolated RNA had been reverse transcribed. Produced via immunoSEQ multiplex PCR; TCRdb's table is partial and in-frame only. The sample holds hundreds of thousands of clones, 13% seen once. Every donor provided one heparinised blood draw, which averaged around 120 mL. Cells sorted by CD45RO/CCR7/CD25/CD127/CD95/CD27 comprised CD4+ naive, central memory, regulatory and stem cell-like memory cells. V dropped 5 bases and J dropped 1 base, with 11 bases sitting between them. Germline V CDR1 and CDR2: SEHNR, FQNEAQ (reference sequence). CDR3 length equals 15 residues.

The TCR comes from a man aged 18 to 35 with type 1 diabetes. Specimen: naive CD4+ T cells from blood. The rearrangement uses TRBV7-9 and TRBJ2-2; D not resolved. The CDR3 sequence is CASSNRAVNTGELFF. The CDR3 bases are TGTGCCAGCAGCAACCGGGCCGTGAACACCGGGGAGCTGTTTTTT.